The 17 T cell receptor beta chains below all came from one sample that was sequenced in a study of breast tumors, draining lymph nodes, adjacent tissues. TCRdb fed the multiplex PCR reads into MiXCR, producing one record per CDR3 protein. The sample shows about 200,000 distinct CDR3 sequences, roughly 29% of them seen only once. The lymph nodes were axillary draining lymph nodes from breast cancer patients. Material for sequencing was axillary lymph node tissue. The receptors stem from a female donor with breast cancer. Some clones in this sample may be carry-over from other donors' samples.

This clonotype occurred many times. The chain is built from TRBV7-2 and TRBJ2-3; 11 bases line up with TRBD2. The CDR3 extends over 16 amino acids. Germline lookup yields CDR1 SGHTA and CDR2 FQGNSA. With V trimmed by 5 bases and J by 3 bases, 7 bases remained unmatched. The CDR3 protein is CASSASGLAATDTQYF. Here the CDR3 DNA reads TGTGCCAGCAGCGCCTCGGGACTAGCGGCGACAGATACGCAGTATTTT.

In its sample, this clonotype was seen many times. The rearrangement links TRBV20-1 to TRBJ1-5; D not resolved. The CDR3 is 14 residues long. Germline CDR1 reads DFQATT; CDR2 reads SNEGSKA (reference sequence). Trimming shortened V by 4 bases and J by 2 bases, and 12 bases separated the two germline ends. The CDR3 reads CSATRRQGNQPQHF. The CDR3 nucleotides read TGCAGTGCTACCCGGAGGCAGGGCAATCAGCCCCAGCATTTT.

This clonotype was found many times. This chain uses TRBV20-1 with TRBJ2-7; 7 nucleotides agree with TRBD2. CDR1 DFQATT and CDR2 SNEGSKA come from the germline V gene (reference sequence). J gave up 4 bases and V 1 base, and 10 bases lay outside the gene matches. This CDR3 has 15 amino acids. The CDR3 DNA is TGCAGTGCTAGAGGACCCCGGACTAGTCGTTACGAGCAGTACTTC. Its protein is CSARGPRTSRYEQYF.

Points on this clonotype: One end of the junction fails to match germline, which may point to a read error. V is TRBV2 and J is TRBJ2-1; TRBD2 matches 13 bases. Germline V lookup: CDR1 SNHLY, CDR2 FYNNEI. The CDR3 covers 14 residues. CDR3 sequence: CASSGTSGVSEQFF. The CDR3 DNA follows: TGTGCTAGCAGTGGGACTAGCGGGGTTAGCGAGCAGTTCTTC. The full variable domain, in which reference TRBV2 and TRBJ2-1 provide the parts outside the CDR3, is EPEVTQTPSHQVTQMGQEVILRCVPISNHLYFYWYRQILGQKVEFLVSFYNNEISEKSEIFDDQFSVERPDGSNFTLKIRSTKLEDSAMYFCASSGTSGVSEQFFGPGTRLTVL.

This clonotype was seen only a few times. The chain couples TRBV5-8 to TRBJ2-7; TRBD2 is a possible D gene (6 bases). V was clipped by 4 bases and J by 2 bases, with 19 bases between them. The CDR3 contains 16 residues. Germline V gene sequence: CDR1 SGHTS, CDR2 YDEGEE. The CDR3 coding sequence is TGTGCCAGCAGCACCCTGACAGCGGGCCCACCCTACGAGCAGTACTTC. Amino acid sequence: CASSTLTAGPPYEQYF. Complete variable domain (other parts from reference TRBV5-8 and TRBJ2-7): EAGVTQSPTHLIKTRGQQATLRCSPISGHTSVYWYQQALGLGLQFLLWYDEGEERNRGNFPPRFSGRQFPNYSSELNVNALELEDSALYLCASSTLTAGPPYEQYFGPGTRLTVT.

This clonotype was recorded once. CDR3 coding DNA: TGCGCCAGCAGTGAAATGGGATTTAATTCACCCCTCCACTTT. Protein product: CASSEMGFNSPLHF. The chain links TRBV10-1 to TRBJ1-6, with D hard to call. Trimming left V 3 bases short and J 6 bases short, with 9 bases between. Per the germline V gene, CDR1 is WNHNN and CDR2 is SYGVQD (reference sequence). This CDR3 has 14 residues.

This clonotype has a single count. V usage is TRBV29-1 and J usage is TRBJ1-2; the D gene is possibly TRBD1 (5 bases). CDR1 SQVTM and CDR2 ANQGSEA come from the germline V gene. The CDR3 is made up of 15 amino acids. Trimming took off 0 bases at V and 4 bases at J, with 15 bases between the two ends. This CDR3 reads CSVEESPGFGYGYTF. The CDR3 nucleotides read TGCAGCGTTGAAGAGTCTCCAGGGTTTGGCTATGGCTACACCTTC.

This clonotype was seen at least ten times. This chain connects TRBV5-1 to TRBJ2-5; TRBD2 agrees at 9 bases. Germline V gene sequence: CDR1 SGHRS, CDR2 YFSETQ. The CDR3 is 17 residues long. J was trimmed by 7 bases and V by 0 bases; bases with no gene match: 13. As DNA, the CDR3 is TGCGCCAGCAGCTTGGCGGGGCGCGGGGGGGCCGCTGGGACCCAGTACTTC. This translates into CASSLAGRGGAAGTQYF.

This chain uses TRBV11-2 with TRBJ1-1, with D possibly being TRBD1 (6 bases). The CDR3 is 12 amino acids. Germline loops: CDR1 SGHAT, CDR2 FQNNGV. The V end was cut by 6 bases, the J end by 11 bases, with 16 bases between. The chain's CDR3 is CASRPSTGEAFF. CDR3 bases: TGTGCCAGCAGACCCTCGACAGGTGAGGCTTTCTTT.

The table lists this clonotype with many counts. This chain links TRBV5-1 with TRBJ2-3; D remains ambiguous. V lost 6 bases to trimming and J lost 4 bases, with 12 bases between them. The CDR3 has 13 amino acids. Germline lookup yields CDR1 SGHRS and CDR2 YFSETQ. The CDR3 protein is CASNGVGSDTQYF. The DNA for the CDR3 is TGCGCCAGCAATGGGGTGGGCTCAGATACGCAGTATTTT.

There are many counts of this clonotype. The chain combines TRBV19 with TRBJ1-2; D possibly corresponds to TRBD1 (5 bases). Trimming removed 3 bases at V and 5 bases at J, with 7 bases between. The CDR3 runs to 12 residues. The germline V gene encodes CDR1 LNHDA and CDR2 SQIVND (reference sequence). The CDR3 loop is CASSIEGYGYTF. The CDR3 bases are TGTGCCAGTAGTATTGAGGGGTATGGCTACACCTTC. Combining the CDR3 with reference TRBV19 and TRBJ1-2 gives the whole variable domain DGGITQSPKYLFRKEGQNVTLSCEQNLNHDAMYWYRQDPGQGLRLIYYSQIVNDFQKGDIAEGYSVSREKKESFPLTVTSAQKNPTAFYLCASSIEGYGYTFGSGTRLTVV.

A note on this clonotype: This may stem from a read error, because a much larger clone lies one nucleotide away. The conserved phenylalanine or tryptophan is not found at the CDR3 terminus, so this likely reflects a read error. The chain joins TRBV5-1 to TRBJ2-5, with D unclear. Trimming removed 6 bases from V and 5 bases from J, with 11 bases in between. Germline V CDR1 and CDR2: SGHRS, YFSETQ. CDR3 length: 12 amino acids. The CDR3 region has the DNA TGCGCCAGCAAGGGTTTAGGTGAGACCCAGTACTGC. The encoded protein is CASKGLGETQYC.

The chain links TRBV5-1 to TRBJ1-2; D gene ambiguous. The CDR3 is made up of 15 amino acids. Trimming pared 4 bases from V and 3 bases from J, leaving 16 bases between. In germline, CDR1 is SGHRS, CDR2 YFSETQ. The CDR3 loop is CASSVSPGPYYGYTF. The CDR3 DNA is TGCGCCAGCAGCGTAAGTCCGGGCCCTTACTATGGCTACACCTTC.

This clonotype was recorded many times. V is TRBV9 and J is TRBJ2-1; possible D gene TRBD2, 6 bases. V was pared by 9 bases and J by 0 bases, with 13 bases between. CDR3 size: 14 residues. Germline V lookup: CDR1 SGDLS, CDR2 YYNGEE. The chain's CDR3 is CATLPGSSYNEQFF. The DNA for the CDR3 is TGTGCCACCCTCCCCGGGAGCTCCTACAATGAGCAGTTCTTC.

This clonotype was seen just once. One base away lies a much larger clone, so this may be a sequencing read error. This rearrangement joins TRBV6-4 to TRBJ2-3, with D possibly being TRBD1 or TRBD2 (5 bases each). This CDR3 is 14 amino acids long. Germline values: CDR1 MRHNA, CDR2 SNTAGT. The CDR3 DNA sequence: TGTGCCAGCTTAGAGGGGAAACAGTCTGATACGCTGTATTTT. Amino acids: CASLEGKQSDTLYF.

This clonotype has ten or more counts. This sequence joins TRBV12-3 or TRBV12-4 and TRBJ1-6, with D maybe TRBD1 (6 bases). V lost 3 bases and J lost 10, with 19 bases in between. The CDR3 runs to 16 residues. The DNA for the CDR3 is TGTGCCAGCAGTTTCCTGGGCAGGGGTAGGGGATCACCCCTCCACTTT. It codes for CASSFLGRGRGSPLHF.

With respect to this clonotype: Given a much more abundant clone one base away, this may be a read error. The chain couples TRBV10-1 to TRBJ1-3; D gene ambiguous. Germline CDR1 and CDR2: WNHNN and SYGVQD (reference sequence). The CDR3 has 13 residues. The CDR3 region has the DNA TGCGCCAGCAGAGCCTACTCTGGAAGCACCATATATTTT. Its translation: CASRAYSGSTIYF.